The clone carrying this T cell receptor beta chain has more than one count but fewer than ten. Its antigen is not known. Described time point: cycle 4 day 1 (C4D1), after six to seven weeks of nivolumab. Brentuximab vedotin exposure varied among the patients, all of whom had relapsed after autologous stem cell transplantation. Assay used: immunoSEQ multiplex PCR; TCRdb lists only in-frame clones, some missing. The sample has some 22,000 clones; around 79% are singletons. The CDR3 length is 17 residues. V trimming: 4 bases; J trimming: 2 bases; junction bases outside the gene matches: 13. Per germline, CDR1 SGDLS and CDR2 YYNGEE. This sample was taken from a study of PD-1 blockade in classical Hodgkin lymphoma. General study findings and limits: Reported findings placed baseline TCR diversity lower in newly diagnosed patients (compared with healthy donors). What caused the repertoire differences, perhaps disease activity or prior therapy, remains undefined. While CD8+ TCR diversity did not rise significantly by C4D1, CD4+ TCR diversity did.

The sequence came from a human donor with classical Hodgkin lymphoma. This chain connects TRBV9 to TRBJ2-3, with 7 bases lining up with TRBD2. Sequences were derived from peripheral blood mononuclear cells (PBMCs), sampled before the fourth cycle of nivolumab. The CDR3 DNA reads as TGTGCCAGCAGCACCCCGGGCGGTAGCGGGTTCACAGATACGCAGTATTTT. Translated: CASSTPGGSGFTDTQYF. Combining the CDR3 with reference TRBV9 and TRBJ2-3 gives the whole variable domain DSGVTQTPKHLITATGQRVTLRCSPRSGDLSVYWYQQSLDQGLQFLIQYYNGEERAKGNILERFSAQQFPDLHSELNLSSLELGDSALYFCASSTPGGSGFTDTQYFGPGTRLTVL.